This is a list of T cell receptor beta chains from one sample in a study of OX40 agonist ivuxolimab in advanced cancers. TCRdb keeps only in-frame clones here, not all; method: immunoSEQ multiplex PCR. The table has 50,000 to 65,000 clones, around 88% seen once. The sequences come from CD4+ or CD8+ T cells sorted from blood, collected in a trial of the OX40 agonist ivuxolimab. Receptor source: an adult with an advanced solid tumor such as melanoma, head and neck, liver or kidney cancer. CDR3s include the opening cysteine and the closing phenylalanine or tryptophan. D genes are given only for firm matches. Size is stated for part of the rows, as once, few or many counts, or as a class when the clone is expanded.

D gene: TRBD1
V gene: TRBV7-2
J gene: TRBJ1-2
clone size: once
CDR3 DNA: TGTGCCAGCAGCCCAGGGACAGCGATTAACTATGGCTACACCTTC
CDR3 protein: CASSPGTAINYGYTF

D gene: TRBD1
V gene: TRBV5-8
J gene: TRBJ1-1
clone size: NA
CDR3 DNA: TGTGCCAGCAGCAAGACAGGGATGAACACTGAAGCTTTCTTT
CDR3 protein: CASSKTGMNTEAFF

D gene: NA
V gene: TRBV7-9
J gene: TRBJ1-1
clone size: NA
CDR3 DNA: TGTGCCAGCAGCTCATCCGGTGGGACTGAAGCTTTCTTT
CDR3 protein: CASSSSGGTEAFF

D gene: NA
V gene: TRBV18
J gene: TRBJ2-7
clone size: NA
CDR3 DNA: TGTGCCAGCTCACCACAGGGGACCTACGAGCAGTACTTC
CDR3 protein: CASSPQGTYEQYF

D gene: NA
V gene: TRBV19
J gene: TRBJ2-3
clone size: NA
CDR3 DNA: TGTGCCAGTAGTAAGTTCCAATCAACAGATACGCAGTATTTT
CDR3 protein: CASSKFQSTDTQYF

D gene: NA
V gene: TRBV6-1
J gene: TRBJ1-3
clone size: few
CDR3 DNA: TGTGCCAGCAGTGGATGGGACATGAGCTCTGGAAACACCATATATTTT
CDR3 protein: CASSGWDMSSGNTIYF

D gene: NA
V gene: TRBV9
J gene: TRBJ1-1
clone size: NA
CDR3 DNA: TGTGCCAGCAGCGGCGTGAAGAACACTGAAGCTTTCTTT
CDR3 protein: CASSGVKNTEAFF

D gene: TRBD1
V gene: TRBV7-9
J gene: TRBJ1-1
clone size: NA
CDR3 DNA: TGTGCCAGCAGCCACGGGACAGCACCTGAAGCTTTCTTT
CDR3 protein: CASSHGTAPEAFF

D gene: NA
V gene: TRBV28
J gene: TRBJ1-5
clone size: NA
CDR3 DNA: TGTGCCAGCACCTCCCAGGGGAAGGTGCCCCAGCATTTT
CDR3 protein: CASTSQGKVPQHF

D gene: TRBD1
V gene: TRBV5-5
J gene: TRBJ1-3
clone size: NA
CDR3 DNA: TGTGCCAGCAGCGTCGGGACAGGCGGACCCTCTGGAAACACCATATATTTT
CDR3 protein: CASSVGTGGPSGNTIYF

D gene: NA
V gene: TRBV19
J gene: TRBJ2-3
clone size: NA
CDR3 DNA: TGTGCCAGTAGTTTCTGGGCAGACACTAGCACAGATACGCAGTATTTT
CDR3 protein: CASSFWADTSTDTQYF

D gene: NA
V gene: TRBV18
J gene: TRBJ1-6
clone size: NA
CDR3 DNA: TGTGCCAGCTCACCTGGGGGACAAAGGTCACCCCTCCACTTT
CDR3 protein: CASSPGGQRSPLHF

D gene: NA
V gene: TRBV5-1
J gene: TRBJ1-1
clone size: NA
CDR3 DNA: TGCGCCAGCAGCTTGGGACAGGAGAACACTGAAGCTTTCTTT
CDR3 protein: CASSLGQENTEAFF

D gene: TRBD1
V gene: TRBV6-1
J gene: TRBJ2-7
clone size: NA
CDR3 DNA: TGTGCCAGCAGTGAAGCTGGACAGGGGTACGAGCAGTACTTC
CDR3 protein: CASSEAGQGYEQYF

D gene: TRBD2
V gene: TRBV10-3
J gene: TRBJ2-1
clone size: NA
CDR3 DNA: TGTGCCATCAGTGAGTCGACAGTTGCGGGGGGTTTAGATGAGCAGTTCTTC
CDR3 protein: CAISESTVAGGLDEQFF

D gene: NA
V gene: TRBV4-2
J gene: TRBJ2-7
clone size: NA
CDR3 DNA: TGTGCCAGCAGCCAGACAGGATCCTCCTACGAGCAGTACTTC
CDR3 protein: CASSQTGSSYEQYF